This TCR beta chain was observed in a study of shared clonotypes between healthy human individuals (dated by TCRdb to 2020 to 2021). Turning to the overall study: A few men and two women, aged 18 to 49 years, made up the cohort. For each donor, CD4 naive and CD4 memory were each given three plates, CD8 naive was given two plates, and CD8 memory was given one plate. The study deeply sequenced blood TCR repertoires of five healthy adults to estimate repertoire size and the extent of clonotype sharing between individuals. Different laboratories and diverse techniques were used to prepare libraries and sequence TCR repertoires, to increase sequencing depth and limit assay-specific biases. Between about 0.8 and 9.5 billion PBMCs per donor were obtained by leukapheresis. Study-wide findings and limitations: Clonotypes shared by all four sorted-subset donors showed higher generation probabilities than non-shared clonotypes. Only blood was sampled, and tissue TCR repertoires likely differ from those in blood. Across a few donors, around 5% of naive CD4, 3% to 4% of naive CD8, under 2.5% of memory CD4, and around 0.4% of memory CD8 clonotypes were shared. Pairwise subsampling led to the expectation that sequencing depth would affect the degree of clonotype sharing among donors. Because the study included a small number of donors, the genetic and exposure-history diversity represented was limited. Naive subsets generally had larger estimated clonotype richness than memory subsets. Incomplete sequencing was indicated by rarefaction of sorted-subset datasets, despite the large sequencing depth.

Donors were healthy HIV-negative adults with no recently reported acute infections or vaccinations. All donors were Caucasian adults living in Nashville, Tennessee, USA. CD4+ T cells were enriched by magnetic negative selection, after which naive cells were positively selected on CD45RA and the negative fraction was taken as the memory subset. Blood was obtained by leukapheresis, after which PBMCs were separated by Ficoll-Histopaque density gradient centrifugation and cryopreserved in liquid nitrogen vapor phase. Purity and quantity of every magnetically sorted T cell population were checked by analytical flow cytometry. Genomic DNA was isolated from every sorted fraction and measured by UV absorbance on a Nanodrop 2000c. In the germline V gene, CDR1 corresponds to SGHRS and CDR2 to YFSETQ. V sheds 2 bases and J sheds 2 bases, leaving 8 bases between their ends. The CDR3 sequence holds 14 residues, the cysteine and phenylalanine included. The read is trimmed to its CDR3 DNA, 42 bases read in frame from base 1.

Using the deep immunoSEQ assay, TCR CDR3 regions were amplified from genomic DNA by multiplex PCR. Extracted genomic DNA from each cell subset was spread evenly across all wells of several immunoSEQ 96-well plates, with each plate serving as a replicate. For sorted subsets, each replicate PCR was loaded with 150 to 250 ng genomic DNA, equivalent to some 27,000 T cell genomes. Purified libraries were measured with a Qubit 3.0 fluorometer, size-checked on a Bioanalyzer 2100, and measured again with the KAPA Library Quantification kit. Every immunoSEQ 96-well plate was sequenced on a separate single-read 150-cycle Illumina NextSeq 550 flow cell. As for the authors' bioinformatics: The immunoSEQ output contained only junctional sequences without quality scores, so filtering could not match that applied to full-length reads. Sequences were annotated with PyIR, a Python wrapper for IgBLAST v1.9, and V/J genes and CDR3 were assigned using IMGT germline references. Reads with weak V/J assignments (E-value above 1e-6), missing CDR3, stop codons, out-of-frame junctions, or ambiguous translated residues were removed. V3J clonotypes were defined by identical inferred V gene, J gene, and CDR3 amino acid sequence. To compute the percentage overlap between repertoires, the number of shared unique clonotypes was divided by the size of the smaller repertoire. Richness of each repertoire was evaluated using RTK rarefaction, the Chao1 estimator, and Recon v2.1 estimates of unobserved clonotypes. Generation probabilities were computed with OLGA for all TCRbeta clonotypes obtained by the gDNA method from four donors. TCRdb retrieved this table from immuneACCESS and kept in-frame rearrangements only. Not all clones are present; in checked studies, unresolved V genes account for under half, and no reason is known for the remainder. D and trimming were read from the DNA, whereas the V and J calls and clone size are those reported in that table. This sample gives about 1.1 million clones in total; approximately 77% of them show up just once. Almost 0.9% of the sample rests with the top ten.

In regard to this clone: Its antigen remains undetermined. The input lacks base qualities; no much larger clone sits a single base away. Other DNA sequences in the same sample also yield this CDR3.

The sequence was obtained from a man younger than 35 in good health. Some clones in this sample may be carry-over from other donors' samples. The sample consisted of memory CD4+ T cells from PBMCs. The sample's cell subset or site label is to be understood as: CD45RA-negative fraction. In this chain, TRBV5-1 is recombined with TRBJ2-1; the D gene remains uncertain. The CDR3 sequence is CASSLGPTYNEQFF. The DNA sequence follows: TGCGCCAGCAGCTTAGGGCCCACCTACAATGAGCAGTTCTTC.